This T cell receptor (beta chain) is from a study of identical twins. Through template switching, a universal primer site was introduced, and the cDNA contained unique molecular identifiers. In TCRdb, the 5' RACE reads were re-called with MiXCR into one record per CDR3 protein. The data hold around 490,000 distinct CDR3 sequences, with about 16% observed a single time. Study-wide findings and caveats: The models systematically underestimated how much out-of-frame TCR alpha was shared in monozygotic twins. Findings came from cross-sectional statistics, without long-term follow-up of donors.

Remarks on this clonotype: What it binds is not known.

Per the germline V gene, CDR1 is MDHEN and CDR2 is SYDVKM. V was trimmed by 6 bases and J by 3 bases, leaving 15 bases between them. The length of the CDR3 is 15 residues. These data were also reused for a study on yellow fever vaccine responses in identical twins.

The receptor was derived from a woman younger than 35 in good health. This chain uses TRBV28 with TRBJ2-1, with D tentatively TRBD1 or TRBD2 (6 bases each). The sample taken for sequencing was CD4+ T cells sorted from blood. The CDR3 DNA reads as TGTGCCAGCAGCGAACAGGGCGGGGACTACAATGAGCAGTTCTTC. Protein product: CASSEQGGDYNEQFF. The full variable domain, rest sourced from reference TRBV28 and TRBJ2-1, is DVKVTQSSRYLVKRTGEKVFLECVQDMDHENMFWYRQDPGLGLRLIYFSYDVKMKEKGDIPEGYSVSREKKERFSLILESASTNQTSMYLCASSEQGGDYNEQFFGPGTRLTVL.